These 9 T cell receptor beta chains were all obtained from the same sample, sequenced in a study of control samples from healthy donors and cancer patients. The protocol was immunoSEQ multiplex PCR, while the TCRdb copy is restricted to in-frame clones and leaves out a portion. In the table there are over 90,000 clones, roughly 94% of which are singletons. Sequences were obtained from blood. All receptors derive from a woman aged 18 to 35 in good health.

The chain links TRBV5-4 to TRBJ2-1; no firm D call. There are 12 residues in the CDR3. V dropped 0 bases and J dropped 9 bases, with 7 bases sitting between them. The germline V gene encodes CDR1 SGHNT and CDR2 YYREEE (reference sequence). CDR3 residues: CASSLDTAEQFF. CDR3 nucleotides: TGTGCCAGCAGCTTGGATACCGCTGAGCAGTTCTTC.

This rearrangement joins TRBV24-1 to TRBJ2-3; TRBD1 aligns across 7 bases. The CDR3 runs to 15 residues. Germline CDR1 and CDR2: KGHDR and SFDVKD. V shed 3 bases and J 1 base; nucleotides not matched to a gene: 3. The CDR3 here is CATSDQGVGTDTQYF. The CDR3 nucleotides are TGTGCCACCAGTGATCAGGGGGTGGGCACAGATACGCAGTATTTT.

The rearrangement uses TRBV7-2 and TRBJ1-1; D is unclear. The germline V gene encodes CDR1 SGHTA and CDR2 FQGNSA. V gave up 4 bases and J gave up 0 bases, with 6 bases separating them. The CDR3 is 13 amino acids. CDR3 loop: CASSSKMNTEAFF. CDR3 DNA sequence: TGTGCCAGCAGCTCCAAAATGAACACTGAAGCTTTCTTT.

This clone was recorded a few times. The V gene is TRBV28, the J gene TRBJ2-7, with 7 bases fitting TRBD2. The CDR3 is 14 amino acids. The germline CDR1 and CDR2 sequences are MDHEN and SYDVKM. Trimming at V came to 6 bases and at J to 3 bases, leaving 8 bases not matched to a gene. The CDR3 nucleotides read TGTGCCAGCAGCTACGGGGGGACCGACTACGAGCAGTACTTC. Translated, it gives CASSYGGTDYEQYF.

This chain joins TRBV7-2 and TRBJ1-2; TRBD1 might be the D (6 bases). CDR1 and CDR2 from the germline V gene are SGHTA and FQGNSA. The ends were cut back, 4 bases at V and 5 bases at J, with 8 bases in the middle. CDR3 length: 12 amino acids. CDR3 in DNA: TGTGCCAGCAGCTCCCAGGGGTATGGCTACACCTTC. It codes for CASSSQGYGYTF.

The V gene is TRBV7-9, the J gene TRBJ1-1, with unresolved D. The ends were cut back, 6 bases at V and 1 base at J, with 6 bases in the middle. This CDR3 is built from 12 residues. From germline, CDR1 is SEHNR and CDR2 FQNEAQ (reference sequence). The CDR3 DNA sequence: TGTGCCAGCAGTTTTTGGAACACTGAAGCTTTCTTT. Protein sequence: CASSFWNTEAFF.

This clone has more than one count but fewer than ten. This chain uses TRBV6-6 with TRBJ1-3, with D tentatively TRBD1 (5 bases). Germline values: CDR1 MNHNY, CDR2 SVGAGI (reference sequence). The CDR3 sequence is 17 residues long. Trimming took off 7 bases at V and 0 bases at J, with 19 bases between the two ends. The CDR3 DNA sequence: TGTGCCAGCACTCGAACCGGCGGGGCCACCTCTGGAAACACCATATATTTT. This encodes CASTRTGGATSGNTIYF.

The chain links TRBV2 to TRBJ1-2, with 11 bases lining up with TRBD1. Losses at the gene ends were 8 bases for V and 6 bases for J; bases not matched to a gene: 11. This CDR3 is 15 amino acids long. CDR1 is SNHLY, CDR2 FYNNEI, per germline. The CDR3 spells CASQARTGGDNGYTF. CDR3 DNA: TGTGCCAGCCAAGCTCGGACAGGGGGCGATAATGGCTACACCTTC.

The chain carries TRBV9 and TRBJ2-3; possibly TRBD1 or TRBD2 for D (5 bases each). The CDR3 loop spans 14 amino acids. Germline CDR1 SGDLS, CDR2 YYNGEE. V lost 2 bases and J lost 5, with 12 bases in between. DNA for the CDR3: TGTGCCAGCAGCGTCTGGGGGAGCGGAGATACGCAGTATTTT. It is translated as CASSVWGSGDTQYF.